This T cell receptor (beta chain) was recorded in a study of post-analysis software for immune sequencing data. For the study at large: Patients had relapsing-remitting, secondary progressive or progressive-relapsing multiple sclerosis; some lacked subtype. Study findings and constraints: Analysis by F measure revealed that same-batch samples clustered strongly together. Patients showed TRBV5-6, TRBV5-1 and TRBV20-1 among several TRBV segments more frequent than in controls. Controls had significantly higher normalized Chao1 diversity than multiple sclerosis patients.

Germline assignment: CDR1 LGHNA and CDR2 YSLEER. The CDR3 loop spans 15 amino acids. V dropped 0 bases and J dropped 7 bases, with 15 bases sitting between them. This clonotype has a handful of counts. The antigen is unknown. Unique-molecular-identifier-tagged TCR beta cDNA libraries were used. With about 0.9 to 11 million T cells as the source, approximately 500,000 cDNA molecules resulted. TCRdb re-called the PCR reads through MiXCR, storing one row per CDR3 protein. The sample lists some 370,000 distinct CDR3 sequences, roughly 36% occurring once. This TCR came from a girl under 18 with multiple sclerosis. The sequencing input was blood. The chain couples TRBV4-3 to TRBJ2-5; tentatively, D is TRBD1 (5 bases). CDR3 in amino acids: CASSQDGMGQGTQYF. The DNA for the CDR3 is TGCGCCAGCAGCCAAGATGGGATGGGGCAGGGGACCCAGTACTTC.